Listed below are T cell receptor beta chains from one sample, sequenced in a study of blood T cell repertoires in COVID-19. Here immunoSEQ multiplex PCR was the method, and the copy in TCRdb shows in-frame clones only, minus some. The sample yields tens of thousands of clones, approximately 80% seen once. Sequencing used peripheral blood. All receptors derive from a human donor with acute or convalescent COVID-19. The donor label of this sample is uncertain. CDR3s include the opening cysteine and the closing phenylalanine or tryptophan. A D gene is named only where the DNA matches it firmly. Not every row has a clone size; where given, it reads once, few, many or a size class.

v_call: TRBV27; d_call: .; clone_size: .; j_call: TRBJ2-7; cdr3_aa: CASRGLVDYEQYF; cdr3_nt: TGTGCCAGCAGGGGGCTGGTGGATTACGAGCAGTACTTC
v_call: TRBV19; d_call: .; clone_size: once; j_call: TRBJ2-6; cdr3_aa: CASSMGHISGANVLTF; cdr3_nt: TGTGCCAGTAGTATGGGACATATCTCTGGGGCCAACGTCCTGACTTTC
v_call: TRBV4-2; d_call: .; clone_size: many; j_call: TRBJ2-1; cdr3_aa: CASSLTTTGEQFF; cdr3_nt: TGTGCCAGCAGCCTCACCACAACCGGGGAGCAGTTCTTC
v_call: TRBV4-2; d_call: TRBD1; clone_size: .; j_call: TRBJ1-1; cdr3_aa: CASSLSGGTNTEAFF; cdr3_nt: TGTGCCAGCAGCTTATCAGGGGGAACGAACACTGAAGCTTTCTTT
v_call: TRBV7-2; d_call: TRBD2; clone_size: .; j_call: TRBJ2-7; cdr3_aa: CASSLALAGEQYF; cdr3_nt: TGTGCCAGCAGCTTAGCCCTAGCGGGGGAGCAGTACTTC
v_call: TRBV11-2; d_call: .; clone_size: .; j_call: TRBJ2-7; cdr3_aa: CASGPQGGYEQYF; cdr3_nt: TGTGCCAGCGGGCCCCAGGGTGGGTACGAGCAGTACTTC
v_call: TRBV7-9; d_call: .; clone_size: few; j_call: TRBJ1-1; cdr3_aa: CASSLILGDTEAFF; cdr3_nt: TGTGCCAGCAGCCTCATCCTAGGGGACACTGAAGCTTTCTTT
v_call: TRBV30; d_call: .; clone_size: once; j_call: TRBJ1-1; cdr3_aa: CAWNVGHTEAFF; cdr3_nt: TGTGCCTGGAACGTGGGCCACACTGAAGCTTTCTTT
v_call: TRBV27; d_call: TRBD2; clone_size: .; j_call: TRBJ2-3; cdr3_aa: CASSFSRGLAYTDTQYF; cdr3_nt: TGTGCCAGCAGTTTTAGTAGGGGACTAGCGTACACAGATACGCAGTATTTT
v_call: TRBV7-7; d_call: .; clone_size: .; j_call: TRBJ2-7; cdr3_aa: CASSTGTAYEQYF; cdr3_nt: TGTGCTAGCAGCACAGGTACTGCCTACGAGCAGTACTTC
v_call: TRBV3-1/TRBV3-2; d_call: .; clone_size: .; j_call: TRBJ2-5; cdr3_aa: CASSQGGGVETQYF; cdr3_nt: TGTGCCAGCAGCCAAGGGGGGGGCGTGGAGACCCAGTACTTC
v_call: TRBV2; d_call: .; clone_size: .; j_call: TRBJ1-5; cdr3_aa: CASRTLGGGSQPQHF; cdr3_nt: TGTGCCAGCAGAACGTTGGGGGGTGGGTCTCAGCCCCAGCATTTT
v_call: TRBV11-2; d_call: .; clone_size: .; j_call: TRBJ2-7; cdr3_aa: CASSFGQFKAYEQYF; cdr3_nt: TGTGCCAGCAGCTTTGGCCAGTTTAAAGCCTACGAGCAGTACTTC
v_call: TRBV6-5; d_call: .; clone_size: .; j_call: TRBJ2-1; cdr3_aa: CASSSVGAYNEQFF; cdr3_nt: TGTGCCAGCAGTTCGGTGGGAGCATACAATGAGCAGTTCTTC
v_call: TRBV3-1/TRBV3-2; d_call: .; clone_size: .; j_call: TRBJ2-5; cdr3_aa: CASSRYGGQETQYF; cdr3_nt: TGTGCCAGCAGCCGCTACGGGGGCCAAGAGACCCAGTACTTC
v_call: TRBV28; d_call: TRBD1; clone_size: .; j_call: TRBJ1-2; cdr3_aa: CASSHGDRWGGYTF; cdr3_nt: TGTGCCAGCAGCCACGGGGACAGATGGGGGGGCTACACCTTC
v_call: TRBV5-1; d_call: .; clone_size: .; j_call: TRBJ2-7; cdr3_aa: CASSLGTSLYEQYF; cdr3_nt: TGCGCCAGCAGCCTCGGGACTTCACTCTACGAGCAGTACTTC
v_call: TRBV3-1/TRBV3-2; d_call: .; clone_size: .; j_call: TRBJ1-2; cdr3_aa: CASSSDNYGYTF; cdr3_nt: TGTGCCAGCAGCTCAGATAACTATGGCTACACCTTC
v_call: TRBV14; d_call: .; clone_size: .; j_call: TRBJ1-2; cdr3_aa: CASSPGRNYGYTF; cdr3_nt: TGTGCCAGCAGCCCGGGTCGCAACTATGGCTACACCTTC
v_call: TRBV12-3/TRBV12-4; d_call: TRBD1; clone_size: .; j_call: TRBJ2-7; cdr3_aa: CASTGTGSYEQYF; cdr3_nt: TGTGCCAGCACCGGGACAGGCTCCTACGAGCAGTACTTC
v_call: TRBV30; d_call: .; clone_size: .; j_call: TRBJ2-7; cdr3_aa: CAWRTFSYEQYF; cdr3_nt: TGTGCCTGGAGGACATTCTCCTACGAGCAGTACTTC
v_call: TRBV6-2/TRBV6-3; d_call: TRBD1; clone_size: once; j_call: TRBJ1-1; cdr3_aa: CASSFLWTGNFMSEAFF; cdr3_nt: TGTGCCAGCAGTTTCTTATGGACAGGGAACTTTATGTCTGAAGCTTTCTTT
v_call: TRBV28; d_call: .; clone_size: .; j_call: TRBJ1-1; cdr3_aa: CASGQREVNTEAFF; cdr3_nt: TGTGCCAGCGGGCAACGGGAAGTGAACACTGAAGCTTTCTTT